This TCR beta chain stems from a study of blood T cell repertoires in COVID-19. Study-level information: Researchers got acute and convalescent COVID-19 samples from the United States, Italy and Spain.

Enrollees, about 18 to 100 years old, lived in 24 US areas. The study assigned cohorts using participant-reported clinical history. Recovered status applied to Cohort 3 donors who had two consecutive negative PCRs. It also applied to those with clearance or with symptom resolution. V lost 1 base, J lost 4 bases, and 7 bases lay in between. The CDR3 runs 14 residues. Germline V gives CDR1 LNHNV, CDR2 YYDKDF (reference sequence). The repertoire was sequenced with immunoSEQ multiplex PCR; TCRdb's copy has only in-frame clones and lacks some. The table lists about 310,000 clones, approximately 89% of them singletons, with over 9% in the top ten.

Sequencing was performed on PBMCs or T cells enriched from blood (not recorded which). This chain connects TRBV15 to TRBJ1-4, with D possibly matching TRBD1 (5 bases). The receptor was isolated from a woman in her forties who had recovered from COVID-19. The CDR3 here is CATSRGGLNEKLFF. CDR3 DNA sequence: TGTGCCACCAGCAGAGGGGGACTTAATGAAAAACTGTTTTTT.